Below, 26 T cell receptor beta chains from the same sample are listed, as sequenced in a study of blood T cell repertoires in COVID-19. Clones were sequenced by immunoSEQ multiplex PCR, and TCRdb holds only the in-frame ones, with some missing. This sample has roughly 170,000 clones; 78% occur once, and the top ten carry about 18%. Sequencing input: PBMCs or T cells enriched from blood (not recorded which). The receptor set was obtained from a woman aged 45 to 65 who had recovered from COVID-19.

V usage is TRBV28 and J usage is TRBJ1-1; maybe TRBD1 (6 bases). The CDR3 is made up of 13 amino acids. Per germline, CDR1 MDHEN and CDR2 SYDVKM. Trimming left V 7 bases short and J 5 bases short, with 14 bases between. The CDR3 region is CASILGTGTEAFF. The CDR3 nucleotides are TGTGCCAGCATTCTAGGAACAGGGACTGAAGCTTTCTTT.

CDR3 residues: CASSLGSGQSWDGYTF. CDR3 DNA: TGCGCCAGCAGCTTGGGGTCGGGACAAAGCTGGGATGGCTACACCTTC. The chain combines TRBV5-1 with TRBJ1-2, with D possibly matching TRBD1 (6 bases). V shed 0 bases and J shed 6 bases, with 18 bases lying between them. CDR1 is SGHRS and CDR2 is YFSETQ in the germline V gene. The CDR3 consists of 16 residues.

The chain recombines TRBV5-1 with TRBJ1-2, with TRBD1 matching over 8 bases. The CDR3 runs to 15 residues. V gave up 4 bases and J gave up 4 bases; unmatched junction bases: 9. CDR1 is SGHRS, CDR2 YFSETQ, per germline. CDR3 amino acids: CASSPSTGAGYGYTF. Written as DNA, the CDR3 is TGCGCCAGCAGCCCGTCGACAGGGGCAGGCTATGGCTACACCTTC.

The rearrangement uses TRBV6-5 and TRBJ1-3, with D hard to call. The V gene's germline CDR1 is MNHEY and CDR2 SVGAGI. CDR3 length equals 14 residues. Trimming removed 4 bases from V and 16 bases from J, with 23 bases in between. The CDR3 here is CASSSEGWAALLYF. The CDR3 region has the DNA TGTGCCAGCAGTTCCGAGGGCTGGGCAGCTCTACTTTATTTT.

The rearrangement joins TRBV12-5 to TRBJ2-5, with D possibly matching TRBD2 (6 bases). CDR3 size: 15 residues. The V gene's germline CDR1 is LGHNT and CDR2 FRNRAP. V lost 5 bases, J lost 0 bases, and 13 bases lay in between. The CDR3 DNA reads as TGTGCTAGTGGTCCCGAGGGACTGAACCAAGAGACCCAGTACTTC. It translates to CASGPEGLNQETQYF.

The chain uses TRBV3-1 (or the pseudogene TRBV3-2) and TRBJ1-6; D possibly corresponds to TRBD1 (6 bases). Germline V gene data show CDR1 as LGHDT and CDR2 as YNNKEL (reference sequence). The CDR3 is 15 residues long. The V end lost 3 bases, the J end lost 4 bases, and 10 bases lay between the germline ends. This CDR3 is CASSHGQTYNSPLHF. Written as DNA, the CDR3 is TGTGCCAGCAGCCATGGACAGACATATAATTCACCCCTCCACTTT.

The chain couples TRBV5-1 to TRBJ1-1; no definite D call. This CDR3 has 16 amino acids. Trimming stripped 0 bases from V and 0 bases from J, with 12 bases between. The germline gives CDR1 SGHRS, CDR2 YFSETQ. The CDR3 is CASSLGGSQLNTEAFF. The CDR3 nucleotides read TGCGCCAGCAGCTTGGGAGGTAGTCAATTGAACACTGAAGCTTTCTTT.

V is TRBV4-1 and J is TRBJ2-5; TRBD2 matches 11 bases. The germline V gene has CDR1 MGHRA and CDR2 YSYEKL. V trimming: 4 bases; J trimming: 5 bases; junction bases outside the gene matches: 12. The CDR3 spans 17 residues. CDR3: CASSPLSSGREWETQYF. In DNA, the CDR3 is TGCGCCAGCAGCCCGCTGAGTAGCGGGAGGGAGTGGGAGACCCAGTACTTC.

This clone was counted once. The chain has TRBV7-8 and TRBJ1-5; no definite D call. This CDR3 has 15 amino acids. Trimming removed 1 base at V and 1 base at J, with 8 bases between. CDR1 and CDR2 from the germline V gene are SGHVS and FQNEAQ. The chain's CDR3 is CASSLDRISNQPQHF. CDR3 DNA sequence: TGTGCCAGCAGCTTAGATAGAATCAGCAATCAGCCCCAGCATTTT.

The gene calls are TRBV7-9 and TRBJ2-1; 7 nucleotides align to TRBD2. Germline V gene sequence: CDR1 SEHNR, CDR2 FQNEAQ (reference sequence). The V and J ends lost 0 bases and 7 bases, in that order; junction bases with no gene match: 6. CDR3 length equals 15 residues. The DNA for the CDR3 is TGTGCCAGCAGCTTAGCGGCCCTAGCGGCGAATGAGCAGTTCTTC. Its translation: CASSLAALAANEQFF.

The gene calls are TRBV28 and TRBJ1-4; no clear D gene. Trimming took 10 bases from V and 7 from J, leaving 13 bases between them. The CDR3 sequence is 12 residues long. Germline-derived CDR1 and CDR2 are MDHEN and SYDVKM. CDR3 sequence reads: CAIQDSGEKLFF. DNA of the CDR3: TGTGCCATACAAGACTCTGGTGAAAAACTGTTTTTT.

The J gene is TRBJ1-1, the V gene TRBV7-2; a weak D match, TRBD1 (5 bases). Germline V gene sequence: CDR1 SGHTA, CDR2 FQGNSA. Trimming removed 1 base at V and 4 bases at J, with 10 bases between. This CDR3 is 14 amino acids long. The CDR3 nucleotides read TGTGCCAGCAGCTTAGGCGCAGGGATCACTGAAGCTTTCTTT. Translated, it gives CASSLGAGITEAFF.

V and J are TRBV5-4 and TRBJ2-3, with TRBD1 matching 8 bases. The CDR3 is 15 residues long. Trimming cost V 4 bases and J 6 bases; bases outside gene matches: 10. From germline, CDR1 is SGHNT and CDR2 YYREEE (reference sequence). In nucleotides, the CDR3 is TGTGCCAGCAGCCCCGGGACAGGACCTCCGGATACGCAGTATTTT. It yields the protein CASSPGTGPPDTQYF.

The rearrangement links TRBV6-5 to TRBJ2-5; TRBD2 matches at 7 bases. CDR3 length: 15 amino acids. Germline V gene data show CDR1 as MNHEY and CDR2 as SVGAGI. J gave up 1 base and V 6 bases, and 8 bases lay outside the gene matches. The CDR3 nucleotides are TGTGCCAGCAGATACAGCGGGGACCGCCAAGAGACCCAGTACTTC. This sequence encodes CASRYSGDRQETQYF.

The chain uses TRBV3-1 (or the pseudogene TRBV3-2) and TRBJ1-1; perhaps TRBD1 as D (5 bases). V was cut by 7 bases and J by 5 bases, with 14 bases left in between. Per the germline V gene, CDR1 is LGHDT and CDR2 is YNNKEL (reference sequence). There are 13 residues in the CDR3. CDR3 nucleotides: TGTGCCAGCAATGCCAGGGTGGGTACTGAAGCTTTCTTT. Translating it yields CASNARVGTEAFF.

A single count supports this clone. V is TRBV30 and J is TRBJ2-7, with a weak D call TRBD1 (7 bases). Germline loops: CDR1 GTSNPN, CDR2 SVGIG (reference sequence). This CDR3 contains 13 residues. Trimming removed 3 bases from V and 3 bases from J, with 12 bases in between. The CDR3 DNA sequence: TGTGCCTGGAGGCCAGGGGGGAGCTACGAGCAGTACTTC. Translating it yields CAWRPGGSYEQYF.

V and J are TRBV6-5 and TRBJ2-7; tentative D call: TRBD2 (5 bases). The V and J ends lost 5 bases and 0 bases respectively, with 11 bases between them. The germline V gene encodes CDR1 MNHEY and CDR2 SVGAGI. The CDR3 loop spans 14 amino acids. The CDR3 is CASSPRTDSYEQYF. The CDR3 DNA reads TGTGCCAGCAGTCCAAGGACTGACTCCTACGAGCAGTACTTC.

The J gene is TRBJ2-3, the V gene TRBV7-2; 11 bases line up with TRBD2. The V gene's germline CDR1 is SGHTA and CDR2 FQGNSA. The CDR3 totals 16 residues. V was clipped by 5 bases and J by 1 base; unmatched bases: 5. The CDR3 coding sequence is TGTGCCAGCAGCAACCGACTAGCGGGACGCACAGATACGCAGTATTTT. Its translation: CASSNRLAGRTDTQYF.

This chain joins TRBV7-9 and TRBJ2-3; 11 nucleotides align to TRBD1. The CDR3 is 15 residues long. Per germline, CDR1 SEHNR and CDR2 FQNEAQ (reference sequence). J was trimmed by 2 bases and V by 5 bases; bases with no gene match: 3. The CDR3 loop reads CASSLGQGVTDTQYF. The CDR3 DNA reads TGTGCCAGCAGCCTGGGACAGGGGGTCACAGATACGCAGTATTTT.

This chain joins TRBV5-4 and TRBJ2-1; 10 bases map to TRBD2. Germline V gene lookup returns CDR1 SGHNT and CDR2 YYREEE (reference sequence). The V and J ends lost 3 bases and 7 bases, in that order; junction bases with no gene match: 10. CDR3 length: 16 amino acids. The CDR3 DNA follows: TGTGCCAGCAGCTCCGGACTAGCGGCTTTTAGGAATGAGCAGTTCTTC. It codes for CASSSGLAAFRNEQFF.

The CDR3 here is CASSPRKGTGGKTQYF. In nucleotides, the CDR3 is TGTGCCAGCTCACCTCGCAAAGGGACAGGCGGGAAGACCCAGTACTTC. The chain employs TRBV18 and TRBJ2-5; TRBD1 agrees at 8 bases. The CDR3 runs to 16 residues. CDR1 and CDR2 (germline): KGHSH, LQKENI. V lost 3 bases to trimming and J lost 6 bases; unmatched junction nucleotides: 12.

As DNA, the CDR3 is TGTGCCAGCTCACCACGGACTGTCCAGGTGGGCGAGCAGTACTTC. It yields the protein CASSPRTVQVGEQYF. This chain uses TRBV18 with TRBJ2-7; possible D gene TRBD2, 5 bases. V was clipped by 1 base and J by 6 bases, with 16 bases between them. The CDR3 loop spans 15 amino acids. Germline V gene sequence: CDR1 KGHSH, CDR2 LQKENI.

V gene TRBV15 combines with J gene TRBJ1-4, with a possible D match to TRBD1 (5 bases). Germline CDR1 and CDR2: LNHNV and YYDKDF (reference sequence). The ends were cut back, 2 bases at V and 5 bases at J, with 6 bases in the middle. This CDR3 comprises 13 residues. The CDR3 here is CATSRKGNEKLFF. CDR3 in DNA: TGTGCCACCAGCAGAAAGGGGAATGAAAAACTGTTTTTT.

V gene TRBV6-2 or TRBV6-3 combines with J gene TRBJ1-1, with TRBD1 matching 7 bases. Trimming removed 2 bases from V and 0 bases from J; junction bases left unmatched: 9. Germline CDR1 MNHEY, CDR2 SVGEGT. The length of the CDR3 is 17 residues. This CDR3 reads CASSYKTGFPMNTEAFF. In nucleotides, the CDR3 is TGTGCCAGCAGTTACAAGACAGGGTTTCCAATGAACACTGAAGCTTTCTTT.

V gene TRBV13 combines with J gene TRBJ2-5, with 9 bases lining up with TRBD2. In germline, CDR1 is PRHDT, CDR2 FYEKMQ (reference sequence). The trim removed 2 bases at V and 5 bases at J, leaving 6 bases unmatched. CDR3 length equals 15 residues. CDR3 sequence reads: CASSLRAGGRETQYF. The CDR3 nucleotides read TGTGCCAGCAGCTTAAGAGCGGGAGGTAGGGAGACCCAGTACTTC.

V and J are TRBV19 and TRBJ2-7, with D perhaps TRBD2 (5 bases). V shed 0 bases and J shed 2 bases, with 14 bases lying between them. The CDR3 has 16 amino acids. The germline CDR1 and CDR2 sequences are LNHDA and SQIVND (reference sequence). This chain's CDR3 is CASSIDGGKGPYEQYF. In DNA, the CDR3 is TGTGCCAGTAGTATAGATGGAGGTAAAGGGCCCTACGAGCAGTACTTC.